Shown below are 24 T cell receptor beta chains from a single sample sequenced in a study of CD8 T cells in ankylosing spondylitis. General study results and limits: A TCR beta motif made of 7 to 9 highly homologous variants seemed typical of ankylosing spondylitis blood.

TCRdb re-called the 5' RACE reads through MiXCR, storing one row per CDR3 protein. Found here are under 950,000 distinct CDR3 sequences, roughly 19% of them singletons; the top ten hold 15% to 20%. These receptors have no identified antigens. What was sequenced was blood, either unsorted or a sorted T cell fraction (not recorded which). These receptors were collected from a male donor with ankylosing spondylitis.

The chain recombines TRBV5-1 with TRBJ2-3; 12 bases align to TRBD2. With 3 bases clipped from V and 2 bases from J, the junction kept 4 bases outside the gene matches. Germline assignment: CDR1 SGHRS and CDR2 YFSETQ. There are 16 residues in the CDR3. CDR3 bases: TGCGCCAGCAGCTCGACTAGCGGGGGTTTCACAGATACGCAGTATTTT. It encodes CASSSTSGGFTDTQYF. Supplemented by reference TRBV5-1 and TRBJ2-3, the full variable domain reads KAGVTQTPRYLIKTRGQQVTLSCSPISGHRSVSWYQQTPGQGLQFLFEYFSETQRNKGNFPGRFSGRQFSNSRSEMNVSTLELGDSALYLCASSSTSGGFTDTQYFGPGTRLTVL.

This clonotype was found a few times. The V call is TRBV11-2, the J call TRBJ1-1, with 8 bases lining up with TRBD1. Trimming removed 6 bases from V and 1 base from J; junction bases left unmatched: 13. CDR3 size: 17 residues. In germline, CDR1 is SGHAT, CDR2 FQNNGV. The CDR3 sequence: CASRAGTGSFKNTEAFF. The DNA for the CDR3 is TGTGCCAGCAGGGCCGGGACAGGTTCCTTTAAGAACACTGAAGCTTTCTTT.

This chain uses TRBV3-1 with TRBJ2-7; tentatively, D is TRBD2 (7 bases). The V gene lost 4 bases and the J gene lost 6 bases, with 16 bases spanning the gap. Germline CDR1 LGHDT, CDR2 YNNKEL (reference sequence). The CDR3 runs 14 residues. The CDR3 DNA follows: TGTGCCAGCAGCCCCCCCCACAGGGAGGGCGAGCAGTACTTC. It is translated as CASSPPHREGEQYF.

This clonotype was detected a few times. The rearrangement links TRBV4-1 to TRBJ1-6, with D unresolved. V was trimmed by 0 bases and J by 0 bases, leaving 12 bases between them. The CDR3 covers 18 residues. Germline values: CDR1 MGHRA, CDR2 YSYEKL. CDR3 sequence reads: CASSQDLGPTSYNSPLHF. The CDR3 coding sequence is TGCGCCAGCAGCCAAGATCTGGGCCCCACCTCCTATAATTCACCCCTCCACTTT.

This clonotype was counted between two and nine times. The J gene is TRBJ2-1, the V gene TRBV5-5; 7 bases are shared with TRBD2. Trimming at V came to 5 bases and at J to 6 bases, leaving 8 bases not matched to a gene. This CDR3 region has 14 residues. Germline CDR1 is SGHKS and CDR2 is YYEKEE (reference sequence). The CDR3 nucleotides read TGTGCCAGCAGATCGAGGGACTACTCCAATGAGCAGTTCTTC. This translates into CASRSRDYSNEQFF.

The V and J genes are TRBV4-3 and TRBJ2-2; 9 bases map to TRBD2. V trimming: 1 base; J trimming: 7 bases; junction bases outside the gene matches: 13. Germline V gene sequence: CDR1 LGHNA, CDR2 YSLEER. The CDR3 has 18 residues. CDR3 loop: CASSQGRWAGGPDGELFF. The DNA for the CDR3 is TGCGCCAGCAGCCAAGGGCGCTGGGCGGGAGGGCCCGACGGGGAGCTGTTTTTT.

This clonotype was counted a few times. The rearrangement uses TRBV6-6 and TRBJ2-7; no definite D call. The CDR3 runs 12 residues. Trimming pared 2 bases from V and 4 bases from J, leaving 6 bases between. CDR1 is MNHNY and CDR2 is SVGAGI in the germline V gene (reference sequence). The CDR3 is CASSYELYEQYF. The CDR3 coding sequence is TGTGCCAGCAGTTACGAACTTTACGAGCAGTACTTC.

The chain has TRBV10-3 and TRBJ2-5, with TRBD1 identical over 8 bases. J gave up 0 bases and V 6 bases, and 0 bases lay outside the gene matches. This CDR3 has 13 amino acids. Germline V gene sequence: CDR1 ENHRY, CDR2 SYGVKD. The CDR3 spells CAIRGQDQETQYF. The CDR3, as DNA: TGTGCCATCAGGGGACAGGACCAAGAGACCCAGTACTTC.

DNA of the CDR3: TGTGCCAGCAGCTTATTAGGGGTTAGCGCTTACAATGAGCAGTTCTTC. This encodes CASSLLGVSAYNEQFF. The chain has TRBV11-2 and TRBJ2-1, with D perhaps given as TRBD1 or TRBD2 (5 bases each). Trimming took 2 bases from V and 4 from J, leaving 15 bases between them. CDR1 is SGHAT, CDR2 FQNNGV, per germline. This CDR3 contains 16 residues. Looking up the rest from reference TRBV11-2 and TRBJ2-1 gives the full variable domain: EAGVAQSPRYKIIEKRQSVAFWCNPISGHATLYWYQQILGQGPKLLIQFQNNGVVDDSQLPKDRFSAERLKGVDSTLKIQPAKLEDSAVYLCASSLLGVSAYNEQFFGPGTRLTVL.

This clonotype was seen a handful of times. Written as DNA, the CDR3 is TGTGCCAGCAGTCTCCGGGACAGGGGGCGTCTAGCGGGCCCCTTGGGCTCCTACAATGAGCAGTTCTTC. Its protein is CASSLRDRGRLAGPLGSYNEQFF. The chain employs TRBV28 and TRBJ2-1, with 12 bases lining up with TRBD1. This CDR3 comprises 23 residues. Germline V lookup: CDR1 MDHEN, CDR2 SYDVKM. J was trimmed by 0 bases and V by 5 bases; bases with no gene match: 23.

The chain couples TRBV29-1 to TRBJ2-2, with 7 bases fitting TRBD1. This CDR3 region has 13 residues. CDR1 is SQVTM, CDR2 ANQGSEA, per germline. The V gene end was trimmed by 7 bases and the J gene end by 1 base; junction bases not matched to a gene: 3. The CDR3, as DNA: TGCAGCGCAGGGACAGTGAACACCGGGGAGCTGTTTTTT. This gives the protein CSAGTVNTGELFF.

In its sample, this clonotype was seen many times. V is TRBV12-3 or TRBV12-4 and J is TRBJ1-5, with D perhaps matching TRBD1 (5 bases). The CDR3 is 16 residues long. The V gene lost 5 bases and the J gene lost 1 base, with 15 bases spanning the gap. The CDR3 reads CASSTSGGVSNQPQHF. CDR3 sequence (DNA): TGTGCCAGCAGTACCTCGGGGGGGGTAAGCAATCAGCCCCAGCATTTT.

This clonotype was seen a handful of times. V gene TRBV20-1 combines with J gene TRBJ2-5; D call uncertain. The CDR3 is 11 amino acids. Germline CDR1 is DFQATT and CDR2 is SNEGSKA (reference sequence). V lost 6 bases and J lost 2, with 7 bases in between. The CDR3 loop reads CSASVQETQYF. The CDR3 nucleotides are TGCAGTGCCAGCGTTCAAGAGACCCAGTACTTC.

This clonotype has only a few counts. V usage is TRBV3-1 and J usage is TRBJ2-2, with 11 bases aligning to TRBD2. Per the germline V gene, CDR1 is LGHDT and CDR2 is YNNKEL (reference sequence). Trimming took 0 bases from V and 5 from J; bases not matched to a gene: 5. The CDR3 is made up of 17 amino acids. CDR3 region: CASSQEGLAVGTGELFF. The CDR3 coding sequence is TGTGCCAGCAGCCAAGAGGGACTAGCGGTAGGGACCGGGGAGCTGTTTTTT.

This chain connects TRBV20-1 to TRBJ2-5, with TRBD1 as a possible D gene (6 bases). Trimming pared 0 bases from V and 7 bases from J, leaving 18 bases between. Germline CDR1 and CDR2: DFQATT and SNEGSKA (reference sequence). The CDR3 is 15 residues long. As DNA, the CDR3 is TGCAGTGCTAGAGACCCGGGACACCCTCGTTTGACCCAGTACTTC. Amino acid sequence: CSARDPGHPRLTQYF.

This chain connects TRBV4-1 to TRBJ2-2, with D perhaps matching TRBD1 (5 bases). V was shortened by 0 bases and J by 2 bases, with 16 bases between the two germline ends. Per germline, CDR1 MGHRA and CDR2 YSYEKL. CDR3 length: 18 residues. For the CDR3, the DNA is TGCGCCAGCAGCCAAGATCCCCTGGGGCTATCCAACACCGGGGAGCTGTTTTTT. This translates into CASSQDPLGLSNTGELFF.

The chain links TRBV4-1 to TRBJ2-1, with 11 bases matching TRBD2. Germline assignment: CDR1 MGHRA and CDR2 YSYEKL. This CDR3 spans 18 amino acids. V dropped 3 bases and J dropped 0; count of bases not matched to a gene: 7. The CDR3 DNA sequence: TGCGCCAGCAGCCATGGGACTAGCGGAGTCCTCTCCTACAATGAGCAGTTCTTC. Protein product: CASSHGTSGVLSYNEQFF.

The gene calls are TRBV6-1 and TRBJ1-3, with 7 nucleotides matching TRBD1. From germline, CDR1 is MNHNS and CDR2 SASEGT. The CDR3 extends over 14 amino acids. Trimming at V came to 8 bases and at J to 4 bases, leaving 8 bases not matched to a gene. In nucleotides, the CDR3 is TGTGCCAGCGCCGTTACAGGGGTGGGAAACACCATATATTTT. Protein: CASAVTGVGNTIYF.

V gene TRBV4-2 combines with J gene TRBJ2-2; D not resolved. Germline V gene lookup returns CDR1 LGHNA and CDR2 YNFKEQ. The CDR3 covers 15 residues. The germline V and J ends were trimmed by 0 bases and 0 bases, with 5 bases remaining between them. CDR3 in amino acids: CASSQEGPNTGELFF. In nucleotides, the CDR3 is TGTGCCAGCAGCCAAGAAGGACCGAACACCGGGGAGCTGTTTTTT.

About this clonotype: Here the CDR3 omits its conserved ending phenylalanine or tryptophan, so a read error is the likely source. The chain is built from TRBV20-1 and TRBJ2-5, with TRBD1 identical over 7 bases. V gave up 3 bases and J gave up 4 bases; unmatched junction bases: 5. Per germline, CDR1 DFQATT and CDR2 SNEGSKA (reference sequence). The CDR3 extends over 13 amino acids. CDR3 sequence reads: CSASNDRAETQYL. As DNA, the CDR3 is TGCAGTGCTAGCAACGACAGGGCAGAGACCCAGTACCTC.

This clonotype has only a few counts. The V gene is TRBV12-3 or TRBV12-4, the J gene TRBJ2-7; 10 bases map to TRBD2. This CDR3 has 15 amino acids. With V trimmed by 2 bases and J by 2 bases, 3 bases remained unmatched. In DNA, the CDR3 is TGTGCCAGCAGTTTAACTAGCGGGATTGCCTACGAGCAGTACTTC. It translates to CASSLTSGIAYEQYF.

The CDR3 nucleotides read TGTGCCAGCAGCTCCACCGGGACAGGGGTGACTGAAGCTTTCTTT. It encodes CASSSTGTGVTEAFF. V gene TRBV7-3 combines with J gene TRBJ1-1, with TRBD1 identical over 10 bases. V lost 4 bases and J lost 5; bases outside the gene matches: 7. The CDR3 contains 15 residues. Germline assignment: CDR1 SGHTA and CDR2 FQGTGA. The whole variable domain, remainder taken from reference TRBV7-3 and TRBJ1-1, is GAGVSQTPSNKVTEKGKYVELRCDPISGHTALYWYRQSLGQGPEFLIYFQGTGAADDSGLPNDRFFAVRPEGSVSTLKIQRTERGDSAVYLCASSSTGTGVTEAFFGQGTRLTVV.

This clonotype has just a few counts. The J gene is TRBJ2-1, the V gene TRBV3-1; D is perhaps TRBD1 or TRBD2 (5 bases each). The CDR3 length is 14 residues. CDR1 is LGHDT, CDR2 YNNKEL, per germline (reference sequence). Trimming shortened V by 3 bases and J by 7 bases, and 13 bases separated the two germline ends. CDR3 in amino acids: CASSQVDEGNEQFF. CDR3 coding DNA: TGTGCCAGCAGCCAGGTTGACGAGGGGAATGAGCAGTTCTTC.

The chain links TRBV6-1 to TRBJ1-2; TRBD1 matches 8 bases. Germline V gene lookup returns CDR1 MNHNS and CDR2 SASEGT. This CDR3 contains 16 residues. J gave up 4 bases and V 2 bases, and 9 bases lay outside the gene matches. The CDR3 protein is CASSELTGGSGYGYTF. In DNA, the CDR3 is TGTGCCAGCAGTGAATTAACAGGGGGATCGGGCTATGGCTACACCTTC.